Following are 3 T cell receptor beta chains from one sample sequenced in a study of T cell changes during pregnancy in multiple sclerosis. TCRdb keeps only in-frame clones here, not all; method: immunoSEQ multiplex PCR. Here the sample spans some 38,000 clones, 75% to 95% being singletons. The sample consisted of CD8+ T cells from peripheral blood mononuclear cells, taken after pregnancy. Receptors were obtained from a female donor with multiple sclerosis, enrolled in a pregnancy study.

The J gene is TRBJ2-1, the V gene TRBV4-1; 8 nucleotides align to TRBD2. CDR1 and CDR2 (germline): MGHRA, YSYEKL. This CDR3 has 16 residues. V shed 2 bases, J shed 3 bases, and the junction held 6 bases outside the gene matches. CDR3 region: CASSQSGGAGYNEQFF. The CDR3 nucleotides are TGCGCCAGCAGCCAATCCGGGGGGGCGGGCTACAATGAGCAGTTCTTC.

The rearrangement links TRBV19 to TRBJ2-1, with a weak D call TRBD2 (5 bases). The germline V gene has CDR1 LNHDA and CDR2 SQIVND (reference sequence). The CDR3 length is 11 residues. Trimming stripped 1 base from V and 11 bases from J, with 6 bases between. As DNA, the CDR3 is TGTGCCAGTAGTATAGGAGGGAAGCAGTTCTTC. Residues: CASSIGGKQFF.

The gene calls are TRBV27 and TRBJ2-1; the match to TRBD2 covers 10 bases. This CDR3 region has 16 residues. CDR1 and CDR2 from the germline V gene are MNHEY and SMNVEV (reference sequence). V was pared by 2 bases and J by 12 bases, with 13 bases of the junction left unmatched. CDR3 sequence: CASSLGLAGEWGVQFF. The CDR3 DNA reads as TGTGCCAGCAGTTTAGGGCTAGCGGGGGAGTGGGGGGTGCAGTTCTTC.